Below are 10 T cell receptor beta chains sequenced from a single sample in a study of long-term antiretroviral therapy in people with HIV (dated by TCRdb to between 2021 and 2024). The immunoSEQ hsTCRB v3.0 assay was used at survey level resolution for TRB variable region sequencing. TCRdb stores this immuneACCESS table with in-frame sequences only. Part of the clones is absent; in the studies checked, under half of the shortfall reflects unresolved V genes, and no reason is known for the rest. This sample gives tens of thousands of clones in total; roughly 84% of them show up just once. About 4.6% of the sample goes to the ten largest clones. The sample in question was unsorted PBMCs, obtained just over 2.7 years before starting antiretroviral therapy. Receptors were obtained from a woman in her 30s with HIV.

The chain is built from TRBV27 and TRBJ2-5; possible D gene TRBD1, 7 bases. The CDR3 covers 18 residues. With 5 bases removed from V and 5 bases from J, the gap between germline ends came to 27 bases. Germline V gene lookup returns CDR1 MNHEY and CDR2 SMNVEV (reference sequence). CDR3 sequence: CASSLRGPGDWAGETQYF. In DNA, the CDR3 is TGTGCCAGCAGTCTAAGGGGGCCGGGGGACTGGGCGGGGGAGACCCAGTACTTC.

The chain joins TRBV6-4 to TRBJ1-5; no definite D call. The CDR3 runs 13 residues. Germline CDR1 and CDR2: MRHNA and SNTAGT. Trimming took 2 bases from V and 6 from J, leaving 8 bases between them. The CDR3 protein is CASSDGDGQPQHF. As DNA, the CDR3 is TGTGCCAGCAGTGACGGAGACGGTCAGCCCCAGCATTTT.

In its sample, this clone was seen once. The chain recombines TRBV5-5 with TRBJ2-7, with D perhaps matching TRBD1 (5 bases). V was pared by 0 bases and J by 4 bases, with 8 bases between. Germline CDR1 and CDR2: SGHKS and YYEKEE (reference sequence). The CDR3 has 13 residues. The CDR3 here is CASSLAAGYEQYV. CDR3 coding DNA: TGTGCCAGCAGCTTGGCCGCAGGGTACGAGCAGTACGTC.

In nucleotides, the CDR3 is TGTGCCAGCAGGGGACAGACGAGCGGACCCCTCCACTTT. The encoded protein is CASRGQTSGPLHF. This rearrangement joins TRBV6-5 to TRBJ1-6; 7 positions match TRBD1. Germline V gives CDR1 MNHEY, CDR2 SVGAGI. The CDR3 runs 13 residues. Trimming cost V 6 bases and J 12 bases; bases outside gene matches: 8.

The V call is TRBV4-1, the J call TRBJ2-5, with 10 bases matching TRBD2. Germline lookup yields CDR1 MGHRA and CDR2 YSYEKL. V shed 1 base, J shed 0 bases, and the junction held 2 bases outside the gene matches. The CDR3 covers 16 residues. Written as DNA, the CDR3 is TGCGCCAGCAGCCAAGGTCTAGCGGGGGACCAAGAGACCCAGTACTTC. Translated, it gives CASSQGLAGDQETQYF.

The chain couples TRBV30 to TRBJ2-5; 11 bases match TRBD2. Per germline, CDR1 GTSNPN and CDR2 SVGIG (reference sequence). CDR3 length: 15 amino acids. Trimming removed 2 bases from V and 4 bases from J; junction bases left unmatched: 6. The CDR3 nucleotides read TGTGCCTGGAGTCTGCTAGGGACTAGCGGAGAGACCCAGTACTTC. It yields the protein CAWSLLGTSGETQYF.

This chain uses TRBV20-1 with TRBJ1-1; perhaps TRBD1 as D (5 bases). Germline CDR1 is DFQATT and CDR2 is SNEGSKA (reference sequence). Trimming left V 4 bases short and J 3 bases short, with 6 bases between. The CDR3 runs 11 residues. CDR3 in amino acids: CSATGYTEAFF. CDR3 nucleotides: TGCAGTGCTACAGGGTACACTGAAGCTTTCTTT.

The chain couples TRBV14 to TRBJ1-1; the match to TRBD1 covers 9 bases. This CDR3 region has 14 residues. V lost 6 bases and J lost 6; bases outside the gene matches: 8. Germline CDR1 SGHDN, CDR2 FVKESK. This CDR3 reads CASRGQGGSAEAFF. CDR3 DNA sequence: TGTGCCAGCAGGGGACAGGGAGGGTCCGCTGAAGCTTTCTTT.

V and J are TRBV11-2 and TRBJ2-1, with a tentative D call TRBD2 (6 bases). CDR1 SGHAT and CDR2 FQNNGV come from the germline V gene. This CDR3 comprises 13 residues. The V end lost 2 bases, the J end lost 6 bases, and 8 bases lay between the germline ends. In nucleotides, the CDR3 is TGTGCCAGCAGCTTACACGGGGGCAATGAGCAGTTCTTC. It yields the protein CASSLHGGNEQFF. Drawing the rest from reference TRBV11-2 and TRBJ2-1, the complete variable domain is EAGVAQSPRYKIIEKRQSVAFWCNPISGHATLYWYQQILGQGPKLLIQFQNNGVVDDSQLPKDRFSAERLKGVDSTLKIQPAKLEDSAVYLCASSLHGGNEQFFGPGTRLTVL.

The V gene is TRBV5-1, the J gene TRBJ2-6; D not certain. CDR3 length: 18 amino acids. Germline V gene data show CDR1 as SGHRS and CDR2 as YFSETQ. The V gene lost 0 bases and the J gene lost 2 bases, with 15 bases spanning the gap. CDR3: CASSLVFAGIAGANVLTF. Written as DNA, the CDR3 is TGCGCCAGCAGCTTGGTCTTCGCAGGTATCGCTGGGGCCAACGTCCTGACTTTC.